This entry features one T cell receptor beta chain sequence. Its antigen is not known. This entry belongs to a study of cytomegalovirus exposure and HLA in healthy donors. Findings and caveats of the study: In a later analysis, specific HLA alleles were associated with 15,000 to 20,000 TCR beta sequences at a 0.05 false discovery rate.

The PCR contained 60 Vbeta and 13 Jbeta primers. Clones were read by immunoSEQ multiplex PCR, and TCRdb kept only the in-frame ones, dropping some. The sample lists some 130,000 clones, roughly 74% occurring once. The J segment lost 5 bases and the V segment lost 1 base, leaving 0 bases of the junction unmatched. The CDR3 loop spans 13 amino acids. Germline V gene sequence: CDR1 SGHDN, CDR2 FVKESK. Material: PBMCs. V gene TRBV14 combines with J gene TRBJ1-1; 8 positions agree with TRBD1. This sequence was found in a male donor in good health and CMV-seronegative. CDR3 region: CASSQGTGTEAFF. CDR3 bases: TGTGCCAGCAGCCAAGGGACAGGGACTGAAGCTTTCTTT. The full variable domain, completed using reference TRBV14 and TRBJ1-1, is EAGVTQFPSHSVIEKGQTVTLRCDPISGHDNLYWYRRVMGKEIKFLLHFVKESKQDESGMPNNRFLAERTGGTYSTLKVQPAELEDSGVYFCASSQGTGTEAFFGQGTRLTVV.